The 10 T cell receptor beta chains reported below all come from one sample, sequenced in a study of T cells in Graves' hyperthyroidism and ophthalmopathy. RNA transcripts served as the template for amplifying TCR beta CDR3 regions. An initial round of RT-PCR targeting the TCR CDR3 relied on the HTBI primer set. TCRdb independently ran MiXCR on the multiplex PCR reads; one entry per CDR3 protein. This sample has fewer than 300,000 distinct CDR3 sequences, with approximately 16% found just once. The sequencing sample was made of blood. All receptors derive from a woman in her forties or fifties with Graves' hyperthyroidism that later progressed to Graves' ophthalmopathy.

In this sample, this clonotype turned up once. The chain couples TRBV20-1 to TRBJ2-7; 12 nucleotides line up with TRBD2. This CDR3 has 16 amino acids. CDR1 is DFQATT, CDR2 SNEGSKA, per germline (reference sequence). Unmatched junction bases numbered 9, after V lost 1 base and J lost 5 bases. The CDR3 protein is CSARGTSGRMYDEQYF. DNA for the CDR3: TGCAGTGCTAGAGGTACTAGCGGGAGGATGTACGACGAGCAGTACTTC.

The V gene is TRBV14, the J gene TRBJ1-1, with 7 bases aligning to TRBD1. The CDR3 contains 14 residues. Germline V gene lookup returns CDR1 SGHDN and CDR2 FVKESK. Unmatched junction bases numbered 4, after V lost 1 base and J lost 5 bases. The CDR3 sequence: CASSQGGGATEAFF. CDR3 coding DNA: TGTGCCAGCAGCCAAGGAGGGGGCGCAACTGAAGCTTTCTTT.

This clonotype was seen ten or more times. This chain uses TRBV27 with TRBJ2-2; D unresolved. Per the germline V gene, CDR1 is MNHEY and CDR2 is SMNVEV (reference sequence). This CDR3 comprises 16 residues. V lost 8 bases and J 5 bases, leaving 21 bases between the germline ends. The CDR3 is CASLPLDGRITGELFF. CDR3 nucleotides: TGTGCCAGCTTACCTCTTGATGGGCGAATTACCGGGGAGCTGTTTTTT.

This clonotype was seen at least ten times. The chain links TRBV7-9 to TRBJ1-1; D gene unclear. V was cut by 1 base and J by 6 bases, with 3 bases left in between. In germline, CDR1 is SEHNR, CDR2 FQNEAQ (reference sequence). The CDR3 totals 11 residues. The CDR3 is CASSLDAEAFF. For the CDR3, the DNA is TGTGCCAGCAGCTTAGACGCTGAAGCTTTCTTT.

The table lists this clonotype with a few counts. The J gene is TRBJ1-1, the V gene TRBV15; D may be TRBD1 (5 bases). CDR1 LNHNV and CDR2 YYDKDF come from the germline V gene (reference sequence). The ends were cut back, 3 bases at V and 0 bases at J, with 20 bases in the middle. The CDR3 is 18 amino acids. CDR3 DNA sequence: TGTGCCACCAGCAGCCCCAGGGCGGGGATACGACTGAACACTGAAGCTTTCTTT. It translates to CATSSPRAGIRLNTEAFF.

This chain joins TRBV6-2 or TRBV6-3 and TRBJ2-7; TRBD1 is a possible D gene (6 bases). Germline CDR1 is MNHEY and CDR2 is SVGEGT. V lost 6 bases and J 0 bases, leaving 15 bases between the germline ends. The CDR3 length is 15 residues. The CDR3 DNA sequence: TGTGCCAGCAGCTCACCCCGGGACAACTCCTACGAGCAGTACTTC. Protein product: CASSSPRDNSYEQYF.

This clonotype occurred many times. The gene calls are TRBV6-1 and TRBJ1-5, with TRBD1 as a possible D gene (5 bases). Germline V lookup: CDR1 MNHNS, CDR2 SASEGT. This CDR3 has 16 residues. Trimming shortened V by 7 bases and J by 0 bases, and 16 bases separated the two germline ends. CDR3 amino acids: CASKLTGANSNQPQHF. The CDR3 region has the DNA TGTGCCAGCAAATTAACAGGAGCAAATAGCAATCAGCCCCAGCATTTT.

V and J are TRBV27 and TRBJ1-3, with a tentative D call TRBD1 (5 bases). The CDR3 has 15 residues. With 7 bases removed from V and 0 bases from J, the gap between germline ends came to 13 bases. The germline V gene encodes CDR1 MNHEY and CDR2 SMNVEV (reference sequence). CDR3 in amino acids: CASKWDADSGNTIYF. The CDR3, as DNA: TGTGCCAGCAAGTGGGACGCAGACTCTGGAAACACCATATATTTT.

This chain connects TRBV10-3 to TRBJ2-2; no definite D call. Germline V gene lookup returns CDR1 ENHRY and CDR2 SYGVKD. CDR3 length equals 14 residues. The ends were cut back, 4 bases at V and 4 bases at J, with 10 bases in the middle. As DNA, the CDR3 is TGTGCCATCAGTGGGATCAGTCGCACCGGGGAGCTGTTTTTT. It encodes CAISGISRTGELFF.

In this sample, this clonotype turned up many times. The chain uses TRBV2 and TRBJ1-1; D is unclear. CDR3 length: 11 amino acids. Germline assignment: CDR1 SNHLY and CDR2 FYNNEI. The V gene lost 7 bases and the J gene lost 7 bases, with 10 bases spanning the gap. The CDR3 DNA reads TGTGCCAGCACCTCGGGCAGTGAAGCTTTCTTT. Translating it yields CASTSGSEAFF.